This is a list of T cell receptor beta chains from one sample in a study of PD-1 blockade in classical Hodgkin lymphoma. This table comes from immunoSEQ multiplex PCR, and its TCRdb copy is limited to in-frame clones, with some not included. The sample has nearly 60,000 clones; around 93% are singletons. The material was peripheral blood mononuclear cells (PBMCs), obtained before the second cycle of nivolumab. All receptors derive from a human donor with classical Hodgkin lymphoma. CDR3s include the opening cysteine and the closing phenylalanine or tryptophan. The D gene is left open where the match is weak. Size values are once, few and many counts, or a class for expanded clones, and some rows have none.

V	size	J	D	CDR3	DNA
TRBV20-1	NA	TRBJ1-2	NA	CSARRHGYTF	TGCAGTGCTAGAAGGCATGGCTACACCTTC
TRBV9	NA	TRBJ2-7	TRBD1	CASSAGTGISYEQYF	TGTGCCAGCAGCGCCGGGACAGGGATCTCCTACGAGCAGTACTTC
TRBV7-8	NA	TRBJ1-2	TRBD1	CASSPGTGEVFLSGYTF	TGTGCCAGCAGCCCCGGGACAGGGGAGGTTTTTTTAAGTGGCTACACCTTC
TRBV27	NA	TRBJ2-5	NA	CASSLRGSEETQYF	TGTGCCAGCAGTTTGAGGGGGTCCGAAGAGACCCAGTACTTC
TRBV6-5	once	TRBJ2-5	TRBD2	CASSYSTSGGQETQYF	TGTGCCAGCAGTTATTCGACTAGCGGGGGACAAGAGACCCAGTACTTC
TRBV7-3	NA	TRBJ2-1	NA	CASSQGRYNEQFF	TGTGCCAGCAGTCAGGGAAGGTACAATGAGCAGTTCTTC
TRBV11-2	NA	TRBJ2-7	TRBD2	CASRMGLGREAQYF	TGTGCCAGCAGGATGGGACTAGGAAGAGAGGCGCAGTACTTC
TRBV19	once	TRBJ2-1	NA	CASSMGLSSANEQFF	TGTGCCAGTAGTATGGGTCTATCTAGCGCCAATGAGCAGTTCTTC
TRBV6-5	NA	TRBJ1-2	NA	CASSYEKGRSDYGYTF	TGTGCCAGCAGTTACGAGAAGGGACGATCGGACTATGGCTACACCTTC
TRBV19	NA	TRBJ2-6	TRBD1	CASSAGTGVGANVLTF	TGTGCCAGTAGCGCCGGGACAGGGGTTGGGGCCAACGTCCTGACTTTC
TRBV9	NA	TRBJ2-7	NA	CASSVDGTSGYEQYF	TGTGCCAGCAGCGTAGACGGGACATCCGGGTACGAGCAGTACTTC
TRBV28	NA	TRBJ2-5	TRBD2	CASSFPTGGLAFLQETQYF	TGTGCCAGCAGTTTCCCAACTGGGGGACTAGCGTTTCTTCAAGAGACCCAGTACTTC
TRBV21-1	NA	TRBJ2-5	NA	CASSRGSGGLQETQYF	TGTGCCAGCAGCAGGGGTAGCGGGGGCCTCCAAGAGACCCAGTACTTC
TRBV5-1	NA	TRBJ1-3	NA	CASSPTWQGAGNTIYF	TGCGCCAGCAGCCCAACGTGGCAGGGAGCAGGAAACACCATATATTTT
TRBV27	NA	TRBJ2-3	TRBD1	CASSLTGARNTDTQYF	TGTGCCAGCAGTTTAACAGGGGCCCGAAACACAGATACGCAGTATTTT
TRBV6-5	NA	TRBJ1-2	NA	CASSSAGEQNYGYTF	TGTGCCAGCAGCTCCGCGGGGGAACAGAACTATGGCTACACCTTC
TRBV7-2	NA	TRBJ2-7	TRBD1	CASSRPDRAYEQYF	TGTGCCAGCAGCCGACCGGACAGGGCCTACGAGCAGTACTTC
TRBV7-3	NA	TRBJ2-2	NA	CASSPAGANTGELFF	TGTGCCAGCAGCCCGGCGGGCGCGAACACCGGGGAGCTGTTTTTT
TRBV28	NA	TRBJ2-3	TRBD2	CASTYALREEGEDTQYF	TGTGCCAGCACTTATGCCCTTCGGGAGGAGGGAGAAGATACGCAGTATTTT
TRBV5-1	NA	TRBJ2-2	NA	CASSFSIVAQVTGELFF	TGCGCCAGCAGCTTTAGTATCGTGGCGCAAGTCACCGGGGAGCTGTTTTTT
TRBV27	NA	TRBJ2-1	NA	CASSRGLNEQFF	TGTGCCAGCAGTCGAGGCCTTAATGAGCAGTTCTTC
TRBV9	NA	TRBJ2-7	TRBD1	CASSVTGTGLDEQYF	TGTGCCAGCAGCGTAACCGGGACAGGGCTAGATGAGCAGTACTTC
TRBV5-4	once	TRBJ1-6	TRBD1	CASSLDGGRGLSSYNSPLHF	TGTGCCAGCAGCTTGGACGGGGGCAGGGGGTTAAGCTCCTATAATTCACCCCTCCACTTT
TRBV10-3	NA	TRBJ2-7	TRBD2	CAISASGGAASYEQYF	TGTGCCATCAGTGCCTCGGGAGGGGCCGCTTCCTACGAGCAGTACTTC
TRBV6-6	NA	TRBJ2-7	TRBD2	CASSAGTSVSEQYF	TGTGCCAGCAGCGCCGGGACTAGCGTTAGTGAGCAGTACTTC
TRBV7-9	NA	TRBJ1-1	NA	CASSLARLRGDTEAFF	TGTGCCAGCAGCTTAGCGAGGCTTCGGGGAGACACTGAAGCTTTCTTT
TRBV2	NA	TRBJ2-5	NA	CASSQDTRQETQYF	TGTGCCAGCAGTCAGGACACTCGGCAAGAGACCCAGTACTTC
TRBV27	NA	TRBJ2-1	TRBD2	CASSASSGTYNEQFF	TGTGCCAGCAGTGCCTCTAGCGGGACCTACAATGAGCAGTTCTTC
TRBV7-9	NA	TRBJ1-1	TRBD1	CASSPRTGGNTEAFF	TGTGCCAGCAGCCCAAGGACAGGGGGGAACACTGAAGCTTTCTTT
TRBV5-1	NA	TRBJ1-3	NA	CASRPDSSGNTIYF	TGCGCCAGCCGTCCAGACAGCTCTGGAAACACCATATATTTT
TRBV19	NA	TRBJ2-3	NA	CASSIRGAGSTDTQYF	TGTGCCAGTAGTATCCGCGGGGCGGGAAGCACAGATACGCAGTATTTT
TRBV7-3	NA	TRBJ2-1	TRBD2	CASSSPGLARGQGTYNEQFF	TGTGCCAGCAGCTCTCCGGGACTAGCGAGGGGGCAGGGGACCTACAATGAGCAGTTCTTC
TRBV4-2	NA	TRBJ2-1	NA	CASSQPGEVGTYNEQFF	TGTGCCAGCAGCCAACCCGGAGAAGTGGGGACCTACAATGAGCAGTTCTTC
TRBV6-6	NA	TRBJ1-6	TRBD1	CASSTQGQGEGVPLHF	TGTGCCAGCAGTACCCAGGGACAGGGGGAAGGTGTCCCCCTCCACTTT
TRBV21-1	NA	TRBJ1-5	NA	CASSKAPGGSNQPQHF	TGTGCCAGCAGCAAAGCCCCCGGGGGTAGCAATCAGCCCCAGCATTTT
TRBV5-1	NA	TRBJ1-2	NA	CASSLGSGEINGYTF	TGCGCCAGCAGCTTGGGTTCAGGGGAGATAAATGGCTACACCTTC
TRBV7-6	NA	TRBJ2-7	TRBD1	CASSLGRTGGGYEQYF	TGTGCCAGCAGCTTAGGCCGGACAGGGGGCGGATACGAGCAGTACTTC
TRBV11-2	once	TRBJ2-7	TRBD2	CASSPSGSWYEQYF	TGTGCCAGCAGCCCGAGCGGGAGTTGGTACGAGCAGTACTTC
TRBV18	NA	TRBJ2-7	TRBD2	CASSPPALAGGTYEQYF	TGTGCCAGCTCACCACCGGCCCTAGCGGGGGGAACCTACGAGCAGTACTTC